Described below is a single TCR beta chain sequence and its context. Its antigen is currently not known. Base qualities are missing; no much larger clone stands one base away. Reading from cysteine to phenylalanine, the CDR3 counts 13 amino acids. Only CDR3 DNA is held: 39 bases, read in frame from base 1. CDR1 and CDR2 are drawn from the germline V gene: MNHEY, SVGAGI. Between the V and J ends, shortened by 6 bases and 1 base respectively, the junction contains 9 bases. The CDR3 regions of human TCRbeta chains were analyzed by immunosequencing. The original pipeline was this. TCRs in the repertoires were matched against a reference library of SARS-CoV-2-specific TCRs that had been generated with the MIRA antigen-specificity platform. Breadth was defined as the fraction of unique TCRs that were SARS-CoV-2-associated. Depth was defined as the fraction of total T cells that were SARS-CoV-2-associated. Using the MIRA data, every spike-specific TCR was mapped to the spike region that the TCR reacted to and assigned to either a CD4 or a CD8 class. Log10-transformed breadth and depth values were compared by one-way ANOVA with Sidak's multiple comparisons tests. TCRdb mirrors the immuneACCESS table, restricted to in-frame sequences. Some clones are absent from its copies; in checked studies, under half trace to an unresolved V gene, and the reason for the others is unknown. The V and J calls and the clone size are those of that table, but D and trimming were determined from the DNA. This sample holds 100,000 to 150,000 clones; around 90% were observed only once. Jointly, the top ten make up roughly 1.6% of the sample.

What the time point label conveys for this sample: baseline before first vaccination. Vaccinee samples were obtained from the UK trials COV001 and COV002, which included a single-blind randomized controlled phase 2/3 trial of AZD1222 (ChAdOx1 nCoV-19) in healthy adults. For TCRbeta chain sequencing, PBMC samples from trial participants were taken at day 0 and at day 28 after the second dose. The data derive from a study of T cell responses to AZD1222 COVID-19 vaccine (dated by TCRdb to the early 2020s). The study in broad terms: AZD1222 recipients whose second dose came at about 4 weeks and those whose second dose came at about 12 weeks were combined into one group, since spike-specific TCR depth and breadth did not differ between the two schedules. Enrollment into the trials was organized by age into subgroups of 18-55, 56-69 and 70-plus years, and those subgroups contained roughly 160, 29 and 62 TCR-sequenced participants, respectively. TCR sequencing covered fewer than 250 trial participants: about 210 given two doses of AZD1222 and 26 given two doses of MenACWY control vaccine. Here is what the overall study found, with its caveats: Because no day 14 peak-response samples were available, repertoires were characterized only after the peak T cell response. The whole spike protein was spanned by vaccine-associated CD4 TCRs, and dominant responses were seen in regions 160-218 and 743-854. The 56-69-year group was small, and its depth increase did not reach significance, likely because of low power. Conclusions about previously exposed vaccinees were limited because only six AZD1222 recipients were SARS-CoV-2 seropositive at baseline. Participants were mostly white British, with more females than males. The authors suggested clonal diversity may have been underestimated. Nearly half of unique spike-specific TCRs reportedly recognized epitopes outside regions mutated in the B.1.351 and B.1.1.7 variants. After two AZD1222 doses, spike-specific TCR breadth and depth were significantly higher than at day 0 and than in MenACWY recipients.

The clonotype comes from an adult in good health. The rearrangement joined TRBV6-5 to TRBJ2-5; there is no confident call for the D gene. The starting material was peripheral blood, obtained on day 0 of AZD1222 vaccination. The nucleotides are TGTGCCAGCAGACTACTTGGCCAAGAGACCCAGTACTTC. Translation gives CASRLLGQETQYF.